This T cell receptor (beta chain) comes out of a study of blood T cell repertoires in COVID-19. Germline values: CDR1 SEHNR, CDR2 FQNEAQ (reference sequence). V lost 8 bases to trimming and J lost 1 base, with 5 bases between them. This CDR3 contains 11 residues. During active infection, Seattle patients enrolled and were then monitored through disease. As processed by the authors: Estimates of nucleated cell counts were drawn from the amplification of reference gene primers. This table comes from immunoSEQ multiplex PCR, and its TCRdb copy is limited to in-frame clones, with some not included. D and trimming come from the DNA, and the V and J calls and clone size come from that table. The table records more than 95,000 clones, about 74% of them present only once.

The V call is TRBV7-9, the J call TRBJ1-1; D call uncertain. Sequenced material: peripheral blood. The TCR sequence derives from an older man with COVID-19, enrolled during active disease. The CDR3 region is CASVANTEAFF. The CDR3, as DNA: TGTGCCAGCGTGGCGAACACTGAAGCTTTCTTT.